Following are 17 T cell receptor beta chains from one sample sequenced in a study of T cells in Graves' hyperthyroidism and ophthalmopathy. Amplified TCR beta CDR3 regions derived from RNA transcripts. During a first-round RT-PCR of the TCR CDR3, the HTBI primer set was used. TCRdb independently ran MiXCR on the multiplex PCR reads; one entry per CDR3 protein. Of about 300,000 distinct CDR3 sequences in the sample, roughly 15% were seen once. Sample: blood. The receptors here all came from a man aged 25-40 years with Graves' hyperthyroidism.

About this clonotype itself: A much more abundant neighbour one base away suggests this may be a read error. The J gene is TRBJ1-1, the V gene TRBV5-1; perhaps TRBD1 as D (5 bases). This CDR3 contains 17 residues. Per the germline V gene, CDR1 is SGHRS and CDR2 is YFSETQ. CDR3 residues: CASSLYPPGPMNTEALF. CDR3 coding DNA: TGCGCCAGCAGCTTGTATCCGCCGGGACCTATGAACACTGAAGCTCTCTTT.

This clonotype was found a few times. The gene calls are TRBV2 and TRBJ1-5; D unresolved. Trimming removed 7 bases from V and 9 bases from J, with 16 bases in between. Germline-derived CDR1 and CDR2 are SNHLY and FYNNEI. The CDR3 spans 13 residues. The CDR3 DNA follows: TGTGCCAGCAAAGGAAGGACGCAAGGGCCCCAGCATTTT. Its protein product is CASKGRTQGPQHF.

The rearrangement links TRBV18 to TRBJ2-1; D remains ambiguous. V shed 4 bases and J shed 4 bases, with 20 bases lying between them. Germline V gene sequence: CDR1 KGHSH, CDR2 LQKENI. There are 17 residues in the CDR3. In DNA form, the CDR3 reads TGTGCCAGCTCACGGACCCAGCGTCGGCTCTCTTACAATGAGCAGTTCTTC. It is translated as CASSRTQRRLSYNEQFF.

The table lists this clonotype with many counts. The gene calls are TRBV7-9 and TRBJ2-3, with 15 bases matching TRBD2. This CDR3 has 17 residues. Germline values: CDR1 SEHNR, CDR2 FQNEAQ (reference sequence). Trimming at V came to 5 bases and at J to 5 bases, leaving 8 bases not matched to a gene. The CDR3 region is CASSHGLAGGPRDTQYF. CDR3 DNA sequence: TGTGCCAGCAGCCACGGACTAGCGGGAGGGCCTAGAGATACGCAGTATTTT.

At least ten counts were recorded for this clonotype. The rearrangement joins TRBV28 to TRBJ1-1; maybe TRBD1 (6 bases). CDR1 is MDHEN and CDR2 is SYDVKM in the germline V gene. This CDR3 region has 15 residues. Deletions cut 3 bases from V and 1 base from J, with 12 bases between. CDR3 in DNA: TGTGCCAGCAGTTTGTGGGGGCGAGGGAACACTGAAGCTTTCTTT. This translates into CASSLWGRGNTEAFF.

This clonotype occurred a few times. This chain links TRBV24-1 with TRBJ2-3; the D call may be TRBD1 or TRBD2 (6 bases each). CDR1 and CDR2 (germline): KGHDR, SFDVKD. Deletions cut 0 bases from V and 8 bases from J, with 14 bases between. This CDR3 contains 15 residues. This CDR3 reads CATSDLFGTGATQYF. In DNA, the CDR3 is TGTGCCACCAGTGATTTGTTCGGGACGGGGGCTACGCAGTATTTT.

This clonotype was seen ten or more times. The rearrangement uses TRBV11-2 and TRBJ1-3; D unresolved. The length of the CDR3 is 14 residues. Between the trimmed V and J ends, which lost 1 base and 3 bases, there was a span of 7 bases. CDR1 is SGHAT and CDR2 is FQNNGV in the germline V gene. The CDR3 sequence is CASSLGGFGNTIYF. CDR3 coding DNA: TGTGCCAGCAGCTTAGGCGGGTTTGGAAACACCATATATTTT.

This clonotype was counted a few times. The rearrangement joins TRBV19 to TRBJ2-3; D gene unclear. The CDR3 spans 14 residues. Trimming cost V 5 bases and J 0 bases, with 9 bases left between them. Germline CDR1 and CDR2: LNHDA and SQIVND (reference sequence). The CDR3 reads CASSRGESTDTQYF. For the CDR3, the DNA is TGTGCCAGTAGTCGAGGAGAAAGCACAGATACGCAGTATTTT.

This clonotype was detected a few times. This sequence joins TRBV7-9 and TRBJ1-2; 8 nucleotides match TRBD1. J gave up 8 bases and V 1 base, and 3 bases lay outside the gene matches. This CDR3 has 13 amino acids. Per germline, CDR1 SEHNR and CDR2 FQNEAQ (reference sequence). The CDR3 loop reads CASSLGTGPGYTF. DNA for the CDR3: TGTGCCAGCAGCTTAGGGACAGGGCCCGGCTACACCTTC.

This clonotype showed up many times. The chain uses TRBV7-3 and TRBJ2-3; TRBD2 matches 8 bases. The V gene's germline CDR1 is SGHTA and CDR2 FQGTGA. V dropped 1 base and J dropped 6; count of bases not matched to a gene: 9. There are 16 residues in the CDR3. The CDR3 protein is CASSLMGAGVGDTQYF. The CDR3 DNA reads TGTGCCAGCAGCTTAATGGGAGCGGGAGTTGGGGATACGCAGTATTTT.

The rearrangement uses TRBV28 and TRBJ1-2, with 8 bases matching TRBD1. J lost 8 bases, V lost 6 bases, and 8 bases had no gene match. Germline loops: CDR1 MDHEN, CDR2 SYDVKM. This CDR3 comprises 13 residues. CDR3 nucleotide sequence: TGTGCCAGCAGCGAGACAGGGGTGAGAGGCTACACCTTC. Translated, it gives CASSETGVRGYTF.

The rearrangement links TRBV28 to TRBJ2-4; 7 nucleotides line up with TRBD2. Trimming took 7 bases from V and 0 from J; bases not matched to a gene: 9. This CDR3 is built from 16 residues. Germline CDR1 is MDHEN and CDR2 is SYDVKM. The CDR3 reads CASIPGGEIAKNIQYF. The CDR3 bases are TGTGCCAGCATCCCGGGGGGAGAGATAGCCAAAAACATTCAGTACTTC.

This clonotype was counted many times. The CDR3 loop is CASSAGLAAYNEQFF. The CDR3, as DNA: TGTGCCAGCAGCGCCGGACTAGCGGCCTACAATGAGCAGTTCTTC. The genes are TRBV11-3 and TRBJ2-1, with TRBD2 matching over 10 bases. The germline gives CDR1 SGHNT, CDR2 YENEEA. Trimming cost V 5 bases and J 2 bases; bases outside gene matches: 3. The CDR3 length is 15 residues.

This clonotype turned up a few times. The chain is built from TRBV7-9 and TRBJ1-4, with D possibly being TRBD1 (5 bases). Trimming cost V 5 bases and J 6 bases, with 13 bases left between them. Germline CDR1 and CDR2: SEHNR and FQNEAQ (reference sequence). This CDR3 is 14 amino acids long. In DNA form, the CDR3 reads TGTGCCAGCAGCCACTGGCAGGGTGATGAAAAACTGTTTTTT. Protein sequence: CASSHWQGDEKLFF.

The chain recombines TRBV6-5 with TRBJ2-2; weak D call: TRBD2 (6 bases). Looked up from germline, CDR1 is MNHEY and CDR2 is SVGAGI. This CDR3 comprises 15 residues. Trimming shortened V by 0 bases and J by 5 bases, and 10 bases separated the two germline ends. CDR3 amino acids: CASSYSNRGTGELFF. CDR3 bases: TGTGCCAGCAGTTACTCCAACCGGGGGACCGGGGAGCTGTTTTTT.

This clonotype was picked up a small number of times. The chain combines TRBV5-1 with TRBJ2-2; 7 nucleotides match TRBD2. The ends lost 3 bases at V and 1 base at J; junction bases unmatched: 6. The CDR3 totals 16 residues. CDR1 is SGHRS, CDR2 YFSETQ, per germline. For the CDR3, the DNA is TGCGCCAGCAGCTCTAGCGGAACCTTGAACACCGGGGAGCTGTTTTTT. It is translated as CASSSSGTLNTGELFF. The complete variable domain, with remaining parts taken from reference TRBV5-1 and TRBJ2-2, reads KAGVTQTPRYLIKTRGQQVTLSCSPISGHRSVSWYQQTPGQGLQFLFEYFSETQRNKGNFPGRFSGRQFSNSRSEMNVSTLELGDSALYLCASSSSGTLNTGELFFGEGSRLTVL.

V gene TRBV11-2 combines with J gene TRBJ1-6; 9 bases fit TRBD1. This CDR3 contains 14 residues. The V segment lost 1 base and the J segment 10 bases; nucleotides outside the gene matches: 2. The germline gives CDR1 SGHAT, CDR2 FQNNGV. The CDR3 protein is CASSLGTGASPLHF. CDR3 nucleotide sequence: TGTGCCAGCAGCTTAGGGACAGGGGCATCACCCCTCCACTTT.